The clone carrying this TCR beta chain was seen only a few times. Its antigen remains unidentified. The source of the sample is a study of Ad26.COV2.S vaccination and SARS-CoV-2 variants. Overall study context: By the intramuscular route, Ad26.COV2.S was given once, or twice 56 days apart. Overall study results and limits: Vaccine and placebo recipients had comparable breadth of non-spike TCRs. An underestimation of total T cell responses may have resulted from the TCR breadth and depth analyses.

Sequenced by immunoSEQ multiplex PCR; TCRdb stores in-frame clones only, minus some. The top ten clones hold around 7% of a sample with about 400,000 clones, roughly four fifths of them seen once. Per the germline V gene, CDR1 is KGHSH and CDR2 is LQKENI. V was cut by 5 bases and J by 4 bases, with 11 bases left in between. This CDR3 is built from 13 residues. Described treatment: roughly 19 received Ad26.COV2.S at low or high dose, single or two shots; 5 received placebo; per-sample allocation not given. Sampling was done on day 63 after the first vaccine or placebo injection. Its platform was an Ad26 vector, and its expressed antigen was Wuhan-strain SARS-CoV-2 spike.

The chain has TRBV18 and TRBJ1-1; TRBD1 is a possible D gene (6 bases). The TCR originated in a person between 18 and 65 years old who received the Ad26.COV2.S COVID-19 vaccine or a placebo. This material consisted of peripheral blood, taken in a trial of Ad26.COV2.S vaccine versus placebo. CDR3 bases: TGTGCCAGCTCATCGGACAGCTTCACTGAAGCTTTCTTT. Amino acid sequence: CASSSDSFTEAFF.